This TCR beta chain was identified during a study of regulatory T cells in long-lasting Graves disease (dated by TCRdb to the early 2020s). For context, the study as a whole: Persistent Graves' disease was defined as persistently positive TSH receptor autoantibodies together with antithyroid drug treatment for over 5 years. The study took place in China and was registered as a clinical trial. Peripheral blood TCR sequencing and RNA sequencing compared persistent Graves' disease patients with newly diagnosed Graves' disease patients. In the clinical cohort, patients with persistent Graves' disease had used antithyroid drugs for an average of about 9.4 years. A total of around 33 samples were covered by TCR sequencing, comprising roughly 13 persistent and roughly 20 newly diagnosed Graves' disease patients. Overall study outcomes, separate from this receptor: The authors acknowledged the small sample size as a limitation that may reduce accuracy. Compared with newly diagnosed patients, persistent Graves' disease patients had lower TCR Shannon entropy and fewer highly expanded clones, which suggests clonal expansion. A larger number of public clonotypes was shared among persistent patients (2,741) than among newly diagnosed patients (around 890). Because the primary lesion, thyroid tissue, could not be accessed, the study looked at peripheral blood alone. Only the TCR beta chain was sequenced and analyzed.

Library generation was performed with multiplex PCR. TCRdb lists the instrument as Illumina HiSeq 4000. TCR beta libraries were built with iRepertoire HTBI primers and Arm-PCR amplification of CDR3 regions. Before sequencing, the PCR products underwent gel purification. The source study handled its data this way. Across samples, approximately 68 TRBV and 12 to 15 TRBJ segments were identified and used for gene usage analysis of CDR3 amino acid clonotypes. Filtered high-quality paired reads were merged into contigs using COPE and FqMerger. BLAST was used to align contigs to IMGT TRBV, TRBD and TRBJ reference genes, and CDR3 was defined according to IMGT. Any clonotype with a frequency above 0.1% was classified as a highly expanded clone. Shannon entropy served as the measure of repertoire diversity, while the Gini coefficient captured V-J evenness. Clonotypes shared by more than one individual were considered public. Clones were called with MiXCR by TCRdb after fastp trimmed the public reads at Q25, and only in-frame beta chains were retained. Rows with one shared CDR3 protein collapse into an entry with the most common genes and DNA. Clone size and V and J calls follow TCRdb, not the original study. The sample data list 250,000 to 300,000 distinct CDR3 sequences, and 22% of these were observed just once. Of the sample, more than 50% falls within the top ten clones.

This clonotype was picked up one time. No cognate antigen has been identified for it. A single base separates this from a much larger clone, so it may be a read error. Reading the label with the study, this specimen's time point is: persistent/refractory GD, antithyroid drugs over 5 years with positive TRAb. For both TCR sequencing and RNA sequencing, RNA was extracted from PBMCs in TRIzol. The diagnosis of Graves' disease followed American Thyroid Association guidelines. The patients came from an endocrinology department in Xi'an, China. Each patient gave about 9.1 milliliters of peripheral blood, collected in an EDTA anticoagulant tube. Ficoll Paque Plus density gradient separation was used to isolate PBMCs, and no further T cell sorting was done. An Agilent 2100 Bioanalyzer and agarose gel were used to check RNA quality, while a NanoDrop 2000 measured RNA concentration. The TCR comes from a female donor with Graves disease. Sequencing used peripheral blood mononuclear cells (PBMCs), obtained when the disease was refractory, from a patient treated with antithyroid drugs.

CDR3 protein: CSVEGVATRGETQYF. The sequence in DNA is TGCAGCGTTGAAGGGGTTGCCACCCGAGGGGAGACCCAGTACTTC. The chain uses TRBV29-1 and TRBJ2-5, with a tentative D gene TRBD2 over 5 matching bases. Cut back by 1 base and 5 bases, the V and J ends lie 17 bases apart. CDR1 SQVTM and CDR2 ANQGSEA are derived from the germline V gene. From its cysteine to its phenylalanine, the CDR3 spans 15 amino acids. Only the CDR3 portion is preserved as DNA: 45 bases, with reading frame beginning at the first base.